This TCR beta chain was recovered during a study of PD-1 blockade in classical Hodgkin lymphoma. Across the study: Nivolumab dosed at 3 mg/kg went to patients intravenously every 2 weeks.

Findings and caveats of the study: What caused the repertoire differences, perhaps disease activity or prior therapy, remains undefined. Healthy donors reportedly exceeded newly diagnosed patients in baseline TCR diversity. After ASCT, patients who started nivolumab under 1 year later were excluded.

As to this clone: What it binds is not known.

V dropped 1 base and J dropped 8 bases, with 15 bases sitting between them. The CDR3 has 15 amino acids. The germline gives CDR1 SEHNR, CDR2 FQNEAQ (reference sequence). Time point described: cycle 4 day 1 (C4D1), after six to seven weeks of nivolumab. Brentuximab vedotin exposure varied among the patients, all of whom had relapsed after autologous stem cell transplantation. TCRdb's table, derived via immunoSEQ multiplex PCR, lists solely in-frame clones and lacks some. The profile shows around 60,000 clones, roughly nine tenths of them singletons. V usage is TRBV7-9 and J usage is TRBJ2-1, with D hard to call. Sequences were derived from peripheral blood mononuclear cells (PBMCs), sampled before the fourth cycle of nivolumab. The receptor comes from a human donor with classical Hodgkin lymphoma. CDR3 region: CASSLVGSVSDEQFF. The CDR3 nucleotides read TGTGCCAGCAGCTTAGTGGGGTCGGTATCCGATGAGCAGTTCTTC.